This T cell receptor (beta chain) was sequenced in a study of CD8+ T cells in alopecia areata (dated 2018 in TCRdb). About the study as a whole: To study T cell clonal expansion in alopecia areata, the researchers applied high-throughput TCRbeta sequencing to both the C3H/HeJ mouse model and human patients. On the human side, TCRbeta sequencing was run on scalp tissue and on sorted CD4+ and CD8+ peripheral blood T cells from healthy controls and from alopecia areata patients with either patchy or totalis/universalis disease. Scalp clonality was compared across normal scalp (n=4), patchy alopecia areata scalp (n=8), and alopecia totalis/universalis scalp (n=8). The RNA source kit depended on sample type: the PAXgene miRNA kit for fixed scalp, the miRNeasy kit for PBMCs, and the RNeasy kit for mouse skin. TCRbeta CDR3 regions were amplified by immunoSEQ multiplex PCR using 35 Vbeta forward and 13 Jbeta reverse primers. General conclusions and limits of the study: Resident alphabeta T cells in normal human skin are also sequenced, complicating scalp TCR repertoire analysis, unlike mouse skin dominated by gammadelta T cells. Compared with mice, TCR sequences shared between patients were less clear, possibly partly because of HLA diversity across the patient population. Higher clonality and more expanded CD8+ clones were observed in lesional scalp than in normal scalp, particularly in alopecia totalis/universalis, a finding suggestive of antigenic drive.

About this clone itself: What this receptor recognizes is not known. Base qualities are not recorded, but no much larger clone differs from it by a single base.

CDR1 and CDR2, looked up from the germline V gene, are SGHTA and FQGNSA. From the cysteine up to the phenylalanine, the CDR3 has a length of 13 residues. The entry retains the CDR3 DNA only, 39 bases that are in frame from base 1. V sheds 5 bases and J sheds 3 bases, leaving 11 bases between their ends. The method behind the library was the immunoSEQ multiplex PCR assay. RNA was extracted from all samples and reverse transcribed into cDNA, which served as template for TCR sequencing. SuperScript III was used to make first-strand cDNA, primed with a 2:1 mix of oligo-dT and random hexamers. A synthetic immune receptor repertoire was used to assess amplification bias, and residual bias was removed computationally. Per the authors' processing: Raw reads were preprocessed to remove errors, and CDR3 was defined by IMGT conventions from the conserved cysteine to phenylalanine. Clonality was computed as 1 minus the Shannon entropy, with the entropy normalized by log2 of the number of productive unique TCRs. Scalp TCRbeta sequences were cross-referenced with sorted blood CD4 and CD8 repertoires so that the CD4 or CD8 identity of scalp clones could be inferred. The immuneACCESS repertoire file appears here via TCRdb, limited to in-frame rearrangements. These files lack a portion of the clones; in checked studies, under half of the deficit traces to unresolved V genes, and the cause of the others is not known. From that table come the V and J calls and clone size; the DNA was used to work out D and trimming. The sample data list around 210,000 clones, and just over 55% of these were observed just once. The ten largest clones capture approximately 4.9% of the sample.

PBMCs were isolated by density centrifugation and stained for CD3, CD4 and CD8, after which CD4+ and CD8+ T cells were sorted on a FACSAria. Unaffected controls provided scalp biopsies and blood samples. This receptor chain uses TRBV7-2 and TRBJ2-7; the D gene cannot be resolved reliably. The TCR originated in a human donor in good health. The sample consisted of CD8+ T cells sorted from blood. CDR3 reads: CASSTTAFYEQYF. The DNA reads as follows: TGTGCCAGCAGCACCACAGCCTTCTACGAGCAGTACTTC.